This TCR beta chain was captured by sequencing in a study of Graves' ophthalmopathy and Graves' hyperthyroidism. Study observations and caveats: Discrimination between ophthalmopathy and stable hyperthyroidism by a 13-signature model showed 87.88% sensitivity and about 80% specificity. Blood contained most expanded thyroid clonotypes exceeding 0.001 frequency.

This clonotype was recorded many times. Its antigen is currently unknown. The study excluded patients with other autoimmune diseases, uncontrolled infections, pregnancy or lactation. The PBMCs were taken from approximately 11 ml of fresh peripheral blood. V lost 1 base to trimming and J lost 2 bases, with 9 bases between them. This CDR3 has 14 amino acids. The germline gives CDR1 MNHNS, CDR2 SASEGT. Investigators amplified TCR beta CDR3 regions from RNA transcripts. Second-round multiplex PCR came after first-round RT-PCR with HTBI primers. One entry per CDR3 protein, called by TCRdb with MiXCR from the multiplex PCR reads. The sample consists of about 220,000 distinct CDR3 sequences, approximately 21% of them appearing once.

The receptor was derived from a woman in her forties or fifties with Graves' ophthalmopathy. The sequenced sample consisted of peripheral blood. The V gene is TRBV6-1, the J gene TRBJ2-7, with D hard to call. In nucleotides, the CDR3 is TGTGCCAGCAGTGAAGACGGCAGTCCCTACGAGCAGTACTTC. It encodes CASSEDGSPYEQYF.